Each of the 9 T cell receptor beta chains below was sequenced from the same sample in a study of T cells in Graves' hyperthyroidism and ophthalmopathy. Amplification yielded TCR beta CDR3 regions, with RNA transcripts as the source. The TCR CDR3 was amplified in a first-round RT-PCR using the HTBI primer set. TCRdb re-called the multiplex PCR reads through MiXCR, storing one row per CDR3 protein. This sample has a few hundred thousand distinct CDR3 sequences, with about 15% found just once. Sequenced: blood. These receptors all stem from a woman aged 25 to 39 with Graves' hyperthyroidism.

This clonotype has at least ten counts. The gene calls are TRBV12-3 or TRBV12-4 and TRBJ2-7, with 8 nucleotides matching TRBD2. The CDR3 runs 15 residues. Trimming removed 7 bases from V and 8 bases from J; junction bases left unmatched: 16. The CDR3 DNA reads as TGTGCCAGCACTCTTAAAGCCGGGAGGGGCTCACAGCAGTACTTC. This encodes CASTLKAGRGSQQYF.

This clonotype has more than one count but fewer than ten. This chain joins TRBV6-1 and TRBJ2-7; no firm D call. This CDR3 spans 14 amino acids. The V gene's germline CDR1 is MNHNS and CDR2 SASEGT. V was pared by 7 bases and J by 2 bases, with 15 bases between. This chain's CDR3 is CASTRGQIAYEQYF. The CDR3 DNA reads TGTGCCAGCACCAGAGGTCAGATAGCCTACGAGCAGTACTTC.

The chain couples TRBV4-1 to TRBJ1-1, with D maybe TRBD1 (5 bases). This CDR3 is 14 amino acids long. Germline V CDR1 and CDR2: MGHRA, YSYEKL. V was trimmed by 6 bases and J by 0 bases, leaving 11 bases between them. The CDR3 DNA reads as TGCGCCAGCAGGACAGACAGAATGAACACTGAAGCTTTCTTT. Amino acids: CASRTDRMNTEAFF.

This clonotype was seen ten or more times. The J gene is TRBJ1-2, the V gene TRBV29-1, with D hard to call. CDR1 and CDR2 from the germline V gene are SQVTM and ANQGSEA. Deletions cut 8 bases from V and 4 bases from J, with 17 bases between. CDR3 length equals 13 residues. Here the CDR3 DNA reads TGCAGCCTCCGTTCCAGTCGGGGCTATGGCTACACCTTC. Translated: CSLRSSRGYGYTF.

The chain uses TRBV6-5 and TRBJ2-7; D possibly corresponds to TRBD2 (5 bases). CDR3 length: 13 residues. Germline CDR1 reads MNHEY; CDR2 reads SVGAGI. V was trimmed by 2 bases and J by 3 bases, leaving 8 bases between them. The CDR3 region is CASSYGENYEQYF. DNA of the CDR3: TGTGCCAGCAGTTACGGGGAGAACTACGAGCAGTACTTC.

In its sample, this clonotype was seen many times. The chain links TRBV20-1 to TRBJ2-3; 11 bases line up with TRBD2. The germline gives CDR1 DFQATT, CDR2 SNEGSKA (reference sequence). The CDR3 extends over 14 amino acids. Trimming removed 3 bases from V and 4 bases from J; junction bases left unmatched: 3. The CDR3 DNA follows: TGCAGTGCTAGTATAGCGGGAGGGTCAGATACGCAGTATTTT. This gives the protein CSASIAGGSDTQYF.

At least ten counts were recorded for this clonotype. V gene TRBV20-1 combines with J gene TRBJ2-1; 14 nucleotides align to TRBD2. The CDR3 extends over 14 amino acids. CDR1 and CDR2 (germline): DFQATT, SNEGSKA (reference sequence). V shed 5 bases and J 10 bases; nucleotides not matched to a gene: 7. This chain's CDR3 is CSAHGTSGSIEQFF. Written as DNA, the CDR3 is TGCAGTGCTCATGGGACTAGCGGGAGTATAGAGCAGTTCTTC.

The J gene is TRBJ2-7, the V gene TRBV28, with 7 bases fitting TRBD2. The CDR3 loop spans 15 amino acids. The V and J ends lost 6 bases and 4 bases, in that order; junction bases with no gene match: 12. The germline CDR1 and CDR2 sequences are MDHEN and SYDVKM. CDR3 nucleotides: TGTGCCAGCAGACCCTGGGCGGGAGAGGCATACGAGCAGTACTTC. This codes for CASRPWAGEAYEQYF.

This clonotype was recorded many times. V usage is TRBV5-5 and J usage is TRBJ2-3, with 7 bases lining up with TRBD1. Per the germline V gene, CDR1 is SGHKS and CDR2 is YYEKEE (reference sequence). The CDR3 sequence is 17 residues long. The junction had 8 bases not matched to a gene; V was cut back by 0 bases and J by 1 base. The chain's CDR3 is CASSLVWDSTGTDTQYF. CDR3 nucleotide sequence: TGTGCCAGCAGCTTGGTCTGGGACAGTACGGGCACAGATACGCAGTATTTT.